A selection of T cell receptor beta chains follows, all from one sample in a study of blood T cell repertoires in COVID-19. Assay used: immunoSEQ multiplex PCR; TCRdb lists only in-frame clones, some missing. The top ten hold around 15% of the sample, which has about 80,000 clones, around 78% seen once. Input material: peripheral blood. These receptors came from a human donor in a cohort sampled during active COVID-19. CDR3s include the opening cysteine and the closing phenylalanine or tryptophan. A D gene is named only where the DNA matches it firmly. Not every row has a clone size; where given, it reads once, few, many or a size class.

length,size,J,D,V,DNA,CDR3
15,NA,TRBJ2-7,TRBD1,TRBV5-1,TGCGCCAGCAGCCCGGCCGGACAGGGAATCTACGAGCAGTACTTC,CASSPAGQGIYEQYF
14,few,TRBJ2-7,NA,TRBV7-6,TGTGCCAGCAGCTTAGGTACACAATCCTACGAGCAGTACTTC,CASSLGTQSYEQYF
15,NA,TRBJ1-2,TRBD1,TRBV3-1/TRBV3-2,TGTGCCAGCAGCCAAGATCGTCCGACAGGGGTGGGCTACACCTTC,CASSQDRPTGVGYTF
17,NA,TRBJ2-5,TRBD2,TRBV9,TGTGCCAGCAGCACCCGGGGCAGACTAGCGGGAGAGGAGACCCAGTACTTC,CASSTRGRLAGEETQYF
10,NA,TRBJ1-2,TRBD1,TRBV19,TGTGCCAGTCGACAGGGAGGCTACACCTTC,CASRQGGYTF
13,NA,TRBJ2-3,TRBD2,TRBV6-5,TGTGCCAGCTCTGCGGGACTAGCAGATACGCAGTATTTT,CASSAGLADTQYF
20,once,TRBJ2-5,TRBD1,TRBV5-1,TGCGCCAGCAGCCACAAAGGGGGTTTCGAGGGGGCCGGTTCCCGAGAGACCCAGTACTTC,CASSHKGGFEGAGSRETQYF
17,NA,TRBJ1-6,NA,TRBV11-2,TGTGCCAGCAGCTCCCCCCTCGGACCCGCCGGGGATTCACCCCTCCACTTT,CASSSPLGPAGDSPLHF
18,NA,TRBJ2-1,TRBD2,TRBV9,TGTGCCAGCAGCATGGGACTAGCGGGAGGGCTTCGCAACAATGAGCAGTTCTTC,CASSMGLAGGLRNNEQFF
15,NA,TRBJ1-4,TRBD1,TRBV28,TGTGCCAGCAGTCTCTCCGGGACAGCCCATGAAAAACTGTTTTTT,CASSLSGTAHEKLFF
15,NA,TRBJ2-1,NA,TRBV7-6,TGTGCCAGCAGCTTAGGGCTAGCTAGGTACAATGAGCAGTTCTTC,CASSLGLARYNEQFF
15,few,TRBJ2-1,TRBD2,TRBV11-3,TGTGCCAGCAGCTTACAAGCGGGGACCCACAATGAGCAGTTCTTC,CASSLQAGTHNEQFF
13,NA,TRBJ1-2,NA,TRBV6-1,TGTGCCAGCAGTGAACAGGGAAATAATGGCTACACCTTC,CASSEQGNNGYTF
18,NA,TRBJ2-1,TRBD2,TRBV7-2,TGTGCCAGCAGCTTATTAATGACTAGCGCTATTTCCTACAATGAGCAGTTCTTC,CASSLLMTSAISYNEQFF
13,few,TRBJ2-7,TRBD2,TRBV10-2,TGCGCCAGCAGTGATGGGGGGGCCTACGAGCAGTACTTC,CASSDGGAYEQYF
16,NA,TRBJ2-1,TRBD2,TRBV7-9,TGTGCCAGCAGCCACCTAGCGGGAGCAGCGGCGGATGAGCAGTTCTTC,CASSHLAGAAADEQFF
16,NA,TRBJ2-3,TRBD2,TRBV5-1,TGCGCCAGCAGCCCCGGACTAGCGGGAGGCCAGGATACGCAGTATTTT,CASSPGLAGGQDTQYF
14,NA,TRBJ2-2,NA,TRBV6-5,TGTGCCAGCATCACAGGGACGAACACCGGGGAGCTGTTTTTT,CASITGTNTGELFF
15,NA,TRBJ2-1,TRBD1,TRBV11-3,TGTGCCAGCAGCTCCCGGGACAGGGATCCCAATGAGCAGTTCTTC,CASSSRDRDPNEQFF
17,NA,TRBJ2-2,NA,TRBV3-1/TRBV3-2,TGTGCCAGCAGCCAAGGCAAAATAGGGAGGGGGACCGGGGAGCTGTTTTTT,CASSQGKIGRGTGELFF
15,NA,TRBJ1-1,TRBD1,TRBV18,TGTGCCAGCTCCTTGACAGGGGCCAAGGCCACTGAAGCTTTCTTT,CASSLTGAKATEAFF
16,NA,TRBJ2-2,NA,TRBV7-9,TGTGCCAGCACCCAGGGGGACTCCCTCAACACCGGGGAGCTGTTTTTT,CASTQGDSLNTGELFF
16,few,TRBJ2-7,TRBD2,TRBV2,TGTGCCAGCAGGACACCTTTCGGGACTAACTCCTACGAGCAGTACTTC,CASRTPFGTNSYEQYF
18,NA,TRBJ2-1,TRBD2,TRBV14,TGTGCCAGCAGCCAAGTTATGGCTAGCGGGCGCGAAACGGATGAGCAGTTCTTC,CASSQVMASGRETDEQFF
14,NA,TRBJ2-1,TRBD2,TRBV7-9,TGTGCCAGCAGCTTCAGGACTAGCGGCGATGAGCAGTTCTTC,CASSFRTSGDEQFF
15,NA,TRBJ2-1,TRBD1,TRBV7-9,TGTGCCAGCAGCTTAGGACAGGGTAGCTACAATGAGCAGTTCTTC,CASSLGQGSYNEQFF
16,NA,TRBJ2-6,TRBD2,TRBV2,TGTGCCAGCAGTCTGGGACTAAGTAGTGGGGCCAACGTCCTGACTTTC,CASSLGLSSGANVLTF
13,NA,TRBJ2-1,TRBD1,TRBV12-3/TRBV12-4,TGTGCCAGCATCGACAGGGGAGTAGGTGAGCAGTTCTTC,CASIDRGVGEQFF
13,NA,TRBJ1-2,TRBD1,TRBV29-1,TGCAGCGTTGCTGGACAGGGGGTTGGAGGCTACACCTTC,CSVAGQGVGGYTF
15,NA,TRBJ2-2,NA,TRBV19,TGTGCCAGTAGCAGGGACTTCCAAGGAACCGGGGAGCTGTTTTTT,CASSRDFQGTGELFF
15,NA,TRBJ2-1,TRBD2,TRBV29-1,TGCAGCGTCCGGGGACTAGCGGGATCTTACAATGAGCAGTTCTTC,CSVRGLAGSYNEQFF
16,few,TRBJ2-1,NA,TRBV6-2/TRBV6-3,TGTGCCAGCAGTTACTCGGAGAGGGAATTGTTGAATGAGCAGTTCTTC,CASSYSERELLNEQFF
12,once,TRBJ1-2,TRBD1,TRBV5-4,TGTGCCACCAAAATACAGGGGCACGGCTACACCTTC,CATKIQGHGYTF
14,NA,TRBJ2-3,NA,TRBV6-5,TGTGCCAGCGGAGGTAGAGGTACGACAGATACGCAGTATTTT,CASGGRGTTDTQYF
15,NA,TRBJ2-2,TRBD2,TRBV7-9,TGTGCCAGCAGCTTTAGCGGGGGGGTCTCCGGGGAGCTGTTTTTT,CASSFSGGVSGELFF
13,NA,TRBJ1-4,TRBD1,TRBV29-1,TGCAGCGCAACAAAACAGGGGGATGAAAAACTGTTTTTT,CSATKQGDEKLFF
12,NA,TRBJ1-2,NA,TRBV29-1,TGCAGCGTAGCTGATGGAGGGTATGGCTACACCTTC,CSVADGGYGYTF
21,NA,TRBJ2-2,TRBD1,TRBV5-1,TGCGCCAGCAGCCTCCCCTTTCCCGGGACAGGGAAGGTCCCGAACACCGGGGAGCTGTTTTTT,CASSLPFPGTGKVPNTGELFF
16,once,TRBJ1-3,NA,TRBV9,TGTGCCAGCAGCGTAGAAGGGGGTCCTCCAGGAAACACCATATATTTT,CASSVEGGPPGNTIYF
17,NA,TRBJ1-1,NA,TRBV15,TGTGCCACCAGCAGGCCCCACAGGGAGCGGCCGAACACTGAAGCTTTCTTT,CATSRPHRERPNTEAFF
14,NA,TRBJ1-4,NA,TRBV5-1,TGCGCCAGCAGCTTGGGGGCCTTCAATGAAAAACTGTTTTTT,CASSLGAFNEKLFF
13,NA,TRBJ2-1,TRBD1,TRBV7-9,TGTGCCAGCAGCCCCGGACAGGGAAACGAGCAGTTCTTC,CASSPGQGNEQFF
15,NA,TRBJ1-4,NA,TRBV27,TGTGCCAGCACCCGGGGGGGTATGGCTAATGAAAAACTGTTTTTT,CASTRGGMANEKLFF
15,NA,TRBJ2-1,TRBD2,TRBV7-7,TGTGCTAGCAGCTTCGGGCTAGCGGTAAACAATGAGCAGTTCTTC,CASSFGLAVNNEQFF
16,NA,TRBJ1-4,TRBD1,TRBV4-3,TGCGCCAGCAGCCAAGATGGATCAGGGGGCGCGGGGAAACTGTTTTTT,CASSQDGSGGAGKLFF